Below, 5 T cell receptor beta chains from the same sample are listed, as sequenced in a study of T cell changes during pregnancy in multiple sclerosis (dated 2019 in TCRdb). Library preparation was by the immunoSEQ multiplex PCR assay. Imported from immuneACCESS, the table was reduced by TCRdb to in-frame sequences with V and J called. These copies leave out some clones; in studies compared against another copy, an unresolved V gene accounts for under half, and the cause of the remainder is not known. Present in this sample are under 75,000 clones, 90% to 95% of which were seen just once. The ten largest make up 2.8% of the sample. The input for sequencing was peripheral blood, taken in the third trimester of pregnancy. The source is a female donor in good health, enrolled as a control in a pregnancy study.

Written as DNA, the CDR3 is TGTGCCAGCTCACCCCCTAGCGGGGGCTCCTACAATGAGCAGTTCTTC. The encoded protein is CASSPPSGGSYNEQFF. V gene TRBV18 combines with J gene TRBJ2-1; 10 nucleotides line up with TRBD2. Germline values: CDR1 KGHSH, CDR2 LQKENI. This CDR3 contains 16 residues. Trimming took 3 bases from V and 0 from J; bases not matched to a gene: 2.

This clone has just one count. V usage is TRBV2 and J usage is TRBJ2-3; 11 bases fit TRBD2. V shed 10 bases and J 0 bases; nucleotides not matched to a gene: 3. This CDR3 is built from 14 residues. Germline CDR1 reads SNHLY; CDR2 reads FYNNEI. The CDR3 coding sequence is TGTGCCACAAGACTAGCGGGGAGCACAGATACGCAGTATTTT. It is translated as CATRLAGSTDTQYF.

V usage is TRBV11-3 and J usage is TRBJ1-1; a weak D match, TRBD1 (5 bases). This CDR3 has 13 amino acids. Germline CDR1 and CDR2: SGHNT and YENEEA. V was cut by 5 bases and J by 10 bases, with 17 bases left in between. The CDR3 sequence: CASSPSTPGGAFF. The CDR3 bases are TGTGCCAGCAGCCCGTCCACCCCGGGGGGAGCTTTCTTT.

The chain uses TRBV19 and TRBJ2-1; TRBD2 matches 8 bases. The CDR3 runs to 17 residues. The V gene's germline CDR1 is LNHDA and CDR2 SQIVND (reference sequence). Trimming cost V 7 bases and J 4 bases; bases outside gene matches: 15. The chain's CDR3 is CASTPKVSLAAYNEQFF. The CDR3, as DNA: TGTGCCAGTACCCCGAAGGTATCACTAGCGGCTTACAATGAGCAGTTCTTC.

The chain joins TRBV7-6 to TRBJ1-5; TRBD1 agrees at 9 bases. The V gene end was trimmed by 5 bases and the J gene end by 7 bases; junction bases not matched to a gene: 9. Germline lookup yields CDR1 SGHVS and CDR2 FNYEAQ. There are 15 residues in the CDR3. The CDR3 spells CASSTNRGQGQPQHF. The CDR3 DNA reads TGTGCCAGCAGCACTAACAGGGGGCAAGGGCAGCCCCAGCATTTT.